Sequencing of this TCR beta chain was carried out in a study of T-cell memory formation after mild COVID-19. Points from the study as a whole: A subset of responding clones appeared in pre-infection memory, suggesting cross-reactive memory joined.

After 5'RACE with constant-segment primers, TCR alpha and TCR beta cDNA libraries carrying sample barcodes and UMIs were obtained. In TCRdb, the 5' RACE reads were re-called with MiXCR into one record per CDR3 protein. The data contain about 190,000 distinct CDR3 sequences, around 18% of them singletons. V was cut by 1 base and J by 0 bases, with 19 bases left in between. The CDR3 sequence is 18 residues long. The germline gives CDR1 LGHNA, CDR2 YNFKEQ. For this clonotype: Its antigen remains unidentified.

The sample taken for sequencing was PBMCs or a T cell subset sorted from them (not recorded which). The chain has TRBV4-2 and TRBJ2-7; D is perhaps TRBD2 (7 bases). The receptor's source is an adult woman who had mild COVID-19 (a few samples of this study predate the infection). Cell type and time point are not known. The CDR3 bases are TGTGCCAGCAGCCAAGCCTTTTTTCGGGGGGCCAGCTCCTACGAGCAGTACTTC. It codes for CASSQAFFRGASSYEQYF.